The rows below give T cell receptor beta chains drawn from one sample of a study of beta chain features in type 1 diabetes. Assay used: immunoSEQ multiplex PCR; TCRdb lists only in-frame clones, some missing. The repertoire consists of 300,000 to 350,000 clones, with roughly a tenth occurring once and the leading ten covering over 0.95%. The sequenced sample was central memory CD4+ T cells from blood. Receptors were obtained from a man aged 30-40 years with type 1 diabetes. The CDR3 runs from the conserved cysteine through the conserved F or W. The D gene is left open where the match is weak. Clone sizes are given selectively: once, few, many, or a class where the clone is expanded.

. TRBJ2-6 TRBV4-3 . TGCGCCAGCAGCCAAGATCCACCGGACCGCCCTCACCTCTACTCTGGGGCCAACGTCCTGACTTTC CASSQDPPDRPHLYSGANVLTF
. TRBJ1-1 TRBV4-3 . TGCGCCAGCAGCCAAACAGGGTATCACACTGAAGCTTTCTTT CASSQTGYHTEAFF
. TRBJ2-1 TRBV11-3 . TGTGCCAGCAGCTTAGATCCGGTAAACAATGAGCAGTTCTTC CASSLDPVNNEQFF
. TRBJ2-5 TRBV28 . TGTGCCAGCAGACCTCCTCCAGGGACGGCGGAGACCCAGTACTTC CASRPPPGTAETQYF
. TRBJ2-1 TRBV6-5 . TGTGCCAGCAGTTACGGGGTTACCTCCTACAATGAGCAGTTCTTC CASSYGVTSYNEQFF
. TRBJ1-2 TRBV28 . TGTGCCAGCAGCTTTACTAACGGGTATGGCTACACCTTC CASSFTNGYGYTF
. TRBJ1-2 TRBV4-1 few TGCGCCAGCAGCCAAGACTCGGGGAAATATGGCTACACCTTC CASSQDSGKYGYTF
. TRBJ1-2 TRBV28 . TGTGCCAGCAGTTTGATAACCCTGAGGAACTATGGCTACACCTTC CASSLITLRNYGYTF
. TRBJ1-2 TRBV30 . TGTGCCTGGAGTGTTACACAGGGTGGTGGCTACACCTTC CAWSVTQGGGYTF
. TRBJ2-6 TRBV7-9 few TGTGCCAGCAGCTTGGGACGGAGCTCTGGGGCCAACGTCCTGACTTTC CASSLGRSSGANVLTF
TRBD2 TRBJ2-5 TRBV11-2 few TGTGCCAGCAGCTTAGGGGCTAGCGGGGTGGAGACCCAGTACTTC CASSLGASGVETQYF
TRBD2 TRBJ2-3 TRBV11-2 few TGTGCCAGCAGCTTAGCTAGCGGGACAGATACGCAGTATTTT CASSLASGTDTQYF
. TRBJ1-4 TRBV7-9 few TGTGCCAGCAGCTTATTTAATGAAAAACTGTTTTTT CASSLFNEKLFF
. TRBJ1-2 TRBV7-2 . TGTGCCAGCAGCGCACAGGGATTCTATGGCTACACCTTC CASSAQGFYGYTF
TRBD1 TRBJ2-2 TRBV29-1 . TGCAGCGTTCACTCCGGGACAGGGGTCACCGGGGAGCTGTTTTTT CSVHSGTGVTGELFF
. TRBJ2-3 TRBV7-9 . TGTGCCAGCAGCTTAGGGTTTGATACCCACGGAGATACGCAGTATTTT CASSLGFDTHGDTQYF
. TRBJ2-5 TRBV11-2 once TGTGCCAGCAGCTCAACCACAGGGCCTGTTGAGACCCAGTACTTC CASSSTTGPVETQYF
TRBD1 TRBJ2-5 TRBV5-6 few TGTGCCAGCAGGAGGGACAGGGCGAATCAAGAGACCCAGTACTTC CASRRDRANQETQYF
TRBD1 TRBJ1-5 TRBV2 many TGTGCCAGCAGGACACAGGGGGATAGCAATCAGCCCCAGCATTTT CASRTQGDSNQPQHF
TRBD2 TRBJ2-5 TRBV5-1 few TGCGCCAGCAGCTTGTCTGGGGCTAGCGGACAAGAGACCCAGTACTTC CASSLSGASGQETQYF
. TRBJ2-7 TRBV10-1 few TGCGCCCGAATACCCCCAGGAGAATACGAGCAGTACTTC CARIPPGEYEQYF
TRBD2 TRBJ2-2 TRBV2 . TGTGCCAGCAGGCTGACTAGCGGGGGGAACACCGGGGAGCTGTTTTTT CASRLTSGGNTGELFF
TRBD2 TRBJ2-5 TRBV7-9 . TGTGCCAGCAGCTCAAGACTAGCGGGACAAGAGACCCAGTACTTC CASSSRLAGQETQYF
. TRBJ1-3 TRBV30 few TGTGCCTGGAGTGAGAGAAACACCATATATTTT CAWSERNTIYF
. TRBJ2-3 TRBV7-8 few TGTGCCAGCAGCTTAGCAGATACGCAGTATTTT CASSLADTQYF
TRBD2 TRBJ2-3 TRBV5-1 few TGCGCCAGCAGCTTGGATTGGGGGGGAAATACGCAGTATTTT CASSLDWGGNTQYF